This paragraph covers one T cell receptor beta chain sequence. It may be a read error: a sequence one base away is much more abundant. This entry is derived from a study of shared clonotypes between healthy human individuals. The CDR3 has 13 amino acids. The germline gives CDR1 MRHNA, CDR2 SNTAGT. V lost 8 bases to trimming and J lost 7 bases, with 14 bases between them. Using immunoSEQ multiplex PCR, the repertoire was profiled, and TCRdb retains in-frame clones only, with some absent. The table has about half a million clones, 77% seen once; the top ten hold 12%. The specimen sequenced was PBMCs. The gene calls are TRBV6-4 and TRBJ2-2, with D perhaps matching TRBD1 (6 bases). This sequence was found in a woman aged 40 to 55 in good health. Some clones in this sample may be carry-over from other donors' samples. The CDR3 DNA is TGTGCCAGCGGCCCGGACAGCCACGGGGAGCTGTTTTTT. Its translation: CASGPDSHGELFF.